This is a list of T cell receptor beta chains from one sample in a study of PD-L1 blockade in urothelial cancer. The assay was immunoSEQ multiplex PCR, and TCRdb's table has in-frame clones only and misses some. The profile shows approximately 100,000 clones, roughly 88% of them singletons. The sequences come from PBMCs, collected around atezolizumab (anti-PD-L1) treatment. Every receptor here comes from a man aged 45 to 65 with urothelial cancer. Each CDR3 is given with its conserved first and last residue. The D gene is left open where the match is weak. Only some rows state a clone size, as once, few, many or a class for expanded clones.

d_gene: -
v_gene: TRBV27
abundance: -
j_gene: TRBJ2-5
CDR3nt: TGTGCCAGCAGAAAAAACCTAGCGATCGTCCAAGAGACCCAGTACTTC
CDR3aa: CASRKNLAIVQETQYF

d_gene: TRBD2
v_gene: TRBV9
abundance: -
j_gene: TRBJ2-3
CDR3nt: TGTGCCAGCAGCGTAGGAGGACTAGCGGGAGAGGCGCAGTATTTT
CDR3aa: CASSVGGLAGEAQYF

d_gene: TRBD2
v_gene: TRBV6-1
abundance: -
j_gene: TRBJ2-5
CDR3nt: TGTGCCAGCAGTGCTTGGCACTCGGGGGGGACCCAGTACTTC
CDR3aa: CASSAWHSGGTQYF

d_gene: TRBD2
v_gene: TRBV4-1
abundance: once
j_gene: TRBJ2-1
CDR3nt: TGCGCCAGCAGCCAGGGGCTAGCGGGAGCCAATGAGCAGTTCTTC
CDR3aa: CASSQGLAGANEQFF

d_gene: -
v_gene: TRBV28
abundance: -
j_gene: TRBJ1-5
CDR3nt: TGTGCCAGCAGTCCGCACCTAGGGCAGGGTTCGGCTGATAGCAATCAGCCCCAGCATTTT
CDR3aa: CASSPHLGQGSADSNQPQHF

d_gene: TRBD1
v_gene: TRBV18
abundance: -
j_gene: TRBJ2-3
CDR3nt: TGTGCCAGCTCACCCCAGGGGGCGAGCACAGATACGCAGTATTTT
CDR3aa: CASSPQGASTDTQYF

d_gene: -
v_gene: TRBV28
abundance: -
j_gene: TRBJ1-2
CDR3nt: TGTGCCAGCAGACCAGGGAATACTTATGGCTACACCTTC
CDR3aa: CASRPGNTYGYTF

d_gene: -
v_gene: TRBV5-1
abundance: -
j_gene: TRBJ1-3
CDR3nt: TGCGCCAGCAGCTTGGGCGGCACAGCGGGCGGAAACACCATATATTTT
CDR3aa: CASSLGGTAGGNTIYF

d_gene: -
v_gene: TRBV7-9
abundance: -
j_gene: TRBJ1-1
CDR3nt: TGTGCCAGCAGCCCAAGCGCCGGGGGGAACACTGAAGCTTTCTTT
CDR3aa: CASSPSAGGNTEAFF

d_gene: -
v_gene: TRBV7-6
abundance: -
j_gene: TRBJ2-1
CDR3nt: TGTGCCAGCAGCTTGTCGACGAGCGGTGAGCAGTTCTTC
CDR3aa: CASSLSTSGEQFF

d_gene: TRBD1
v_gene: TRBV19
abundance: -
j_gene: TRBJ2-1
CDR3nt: TGTGCCAGCCTGGGACAGGAGTACAATGAGCAGTTCTTC
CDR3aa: CASLGQEYNEQFF

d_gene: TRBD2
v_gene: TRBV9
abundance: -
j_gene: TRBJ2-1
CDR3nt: TGTGCCAGCAGCCCCCCGGGACTAGCGGGATTGTACAATGAGCAGTTCTTC
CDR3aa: CASSPPGLAGLYNEQFF

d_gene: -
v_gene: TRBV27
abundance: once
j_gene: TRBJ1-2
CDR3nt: TGTGCCAGCAGTTTATCGGGGGGACGGCCTCAGTGGAACTATGGCTACACCTTC
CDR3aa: CASSLSGGRPQWNYGYTF

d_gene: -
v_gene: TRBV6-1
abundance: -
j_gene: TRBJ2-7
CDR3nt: TGTGCCAGCAGAAGCCGGGGGAGTGGCTACGAGCAGTACTTC
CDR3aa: CASRSRGSGYEQYF

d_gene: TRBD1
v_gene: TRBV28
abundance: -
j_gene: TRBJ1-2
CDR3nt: TGTGCCGCGGGACAGGGGGGAACTAACTATGGCTACACCTTC
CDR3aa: CAAGQGGTNYGYTF

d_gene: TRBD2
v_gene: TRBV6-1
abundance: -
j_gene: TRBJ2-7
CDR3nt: TGTGCCAGCAGTTTCGGACTAGCGACTACCTACGAGCAGTACTTC
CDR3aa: CASSFGLATTYEQYF

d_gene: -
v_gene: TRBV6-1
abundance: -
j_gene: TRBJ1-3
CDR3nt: TGTGCCAGCAGGGTCGACAGTTCCTCTGGAAACACCATATATTTT
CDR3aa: CASRVDSSSGNTIYF

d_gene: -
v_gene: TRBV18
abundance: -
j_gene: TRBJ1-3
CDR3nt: TGTGCCAGCTCACTTGACAGGTCGAACTCTGGAAACACCATATATTTT
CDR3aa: CASSLDRSNSGNTIYF

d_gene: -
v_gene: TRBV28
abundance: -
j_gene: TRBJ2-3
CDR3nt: TGTGCCAGCAGCGACCTCCGGGGTCCCACAGATACGCAGTATTTT
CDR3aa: CASSDLRGPTDTQYF

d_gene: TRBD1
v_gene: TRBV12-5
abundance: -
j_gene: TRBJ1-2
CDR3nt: TGTGCTAGTGGTTTGTCACCGGACAGGGCCAACTATGGCTACACCTTC
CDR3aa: CASGLSPDRANYGYTF

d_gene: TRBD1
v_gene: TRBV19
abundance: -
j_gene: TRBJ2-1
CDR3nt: TGTGCCAGTAGAAGTACAGGGGGGATGAATGAGCAGTTCTTC
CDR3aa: CASRSTGGMNEQFF

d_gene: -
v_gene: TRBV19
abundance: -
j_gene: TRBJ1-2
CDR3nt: TGTGCCAGTAGTATAGACCCCTCCTCGGGGGGAGTTAACTATGGCTACACCTTC
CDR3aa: CASSIDPSSGGVNYGYTF

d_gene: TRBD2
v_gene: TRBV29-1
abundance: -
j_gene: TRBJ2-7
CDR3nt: TGCAGCGTTACACCGAGCGGGAACCCCTACGAGCAGTACTTC
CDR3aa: CSVTPSGNPYEQYF

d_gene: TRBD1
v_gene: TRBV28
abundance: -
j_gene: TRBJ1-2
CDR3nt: TGTGCCAGCACGACAGGGATCGGTGGTAACTATGGCTACACCTTC
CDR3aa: CASTTGIGGNYGYTF

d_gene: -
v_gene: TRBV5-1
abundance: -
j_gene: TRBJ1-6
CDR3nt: TGCGCCAGCAGCTCAGGCGGGGGTTTGTCCTATAATTCACCCCTCCACTTT
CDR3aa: CASSSGGGLSYNSPLHF

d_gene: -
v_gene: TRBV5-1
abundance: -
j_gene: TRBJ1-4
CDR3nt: TGCGCCAGCAGTCCCTCCGGGGAAAAACTGTTTTTT
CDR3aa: CASSPSGEKLFF

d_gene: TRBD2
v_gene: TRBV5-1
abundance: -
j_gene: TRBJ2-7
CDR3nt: TGCGCCAGCAGCGAACGGACTAGCGAGCGGTACGAGCAGTACTTC
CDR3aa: CASSERTSERYEQYF

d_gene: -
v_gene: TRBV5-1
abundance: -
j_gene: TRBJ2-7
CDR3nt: TGCGCCAGCAGCTCAACCGGGACAACGAACTCCTACGAGCAGTACTTC
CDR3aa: CASSSTGTTNSYEQYF

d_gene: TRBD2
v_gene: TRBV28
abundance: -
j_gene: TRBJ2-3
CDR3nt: TGTGCCAGCAGTTTCCGACTAGCGAGGGCCATAGATACGCAGTATTTT
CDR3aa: CASSFRLARAIDTQYF

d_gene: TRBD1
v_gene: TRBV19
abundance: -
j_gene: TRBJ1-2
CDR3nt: TGTGCCAGTAGTGACCGACAGGGTATAGCTAACTATGGCTACACCTTC
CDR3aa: CASSDRQGIANYGYTF

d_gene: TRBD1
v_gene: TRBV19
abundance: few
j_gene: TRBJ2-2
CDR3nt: TGTGCCAGTAGCTCGGGACAGCCAGGGACCGGGGAGCTGTTTTTT
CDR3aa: CASSSGQPGTGELFF

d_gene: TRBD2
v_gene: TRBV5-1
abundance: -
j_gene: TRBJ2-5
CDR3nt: TGCGCCAGCAGCGCCCAGCTAGCGGGAGTTATGGAGACCCAGTACTTC
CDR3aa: CASSAQLAGVMETQYF

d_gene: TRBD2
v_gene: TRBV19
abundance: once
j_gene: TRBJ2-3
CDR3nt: TGTGCCAGTAGTACCGGGGGGAGGATTGGAACAGATACGCAGTATTTT
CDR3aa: CASSTGGRIGTDTQYF

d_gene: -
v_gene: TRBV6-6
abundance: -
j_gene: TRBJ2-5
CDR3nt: TGTGCCAGCAGTTACCGACAGGAGTCTAAAGAGACCCAGTACTTC
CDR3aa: CASSYRQESKETQYF

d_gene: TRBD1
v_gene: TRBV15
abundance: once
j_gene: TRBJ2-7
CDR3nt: TGTGCCACCAGCATTGACAGGGGTCCTTACGAGCAGTACTTC
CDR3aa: CATSIDRGPYEQYF

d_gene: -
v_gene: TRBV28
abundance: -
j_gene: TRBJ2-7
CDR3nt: TGTGCCAGCTCTTCCCCCACATCGTCCTACGAGCAGTACTTC
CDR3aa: CASSSPTSSYEQYF

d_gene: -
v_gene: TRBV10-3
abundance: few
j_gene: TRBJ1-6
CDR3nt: TGTGCCATCAGTGACCAGGGATCACCCCTCCACTTT
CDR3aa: CAISDQGSPLHF

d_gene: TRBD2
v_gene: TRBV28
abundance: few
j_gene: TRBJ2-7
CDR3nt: TGTGCCAGCAGTCCCCAGGGGACTAGCGGGAGAAGCGTCTCCTACGAGCAGTACTTC
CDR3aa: CASSPQGTSGRSVSYEQYF

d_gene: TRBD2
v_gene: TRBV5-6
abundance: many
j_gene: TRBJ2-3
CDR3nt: TGTGCCAGCAGCTTGAGCGGGAGTGGCACAGATACGCAGTATTTT
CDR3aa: CASSLSGSGTDTQYF

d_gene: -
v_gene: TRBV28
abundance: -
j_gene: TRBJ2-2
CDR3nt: TGTGCCAGCTTGTCAAACACCGGGGAGCTGTTTTTT
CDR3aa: CASLSNTGELFF

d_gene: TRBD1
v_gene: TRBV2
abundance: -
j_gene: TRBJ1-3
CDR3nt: TGTGCCAGCAGTAAGAATTCCGGGACAGGGAGCCTTCGAGGTGGAAACACCATATATTTT
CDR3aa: CASSKNSGTGSLRGGNTIYF

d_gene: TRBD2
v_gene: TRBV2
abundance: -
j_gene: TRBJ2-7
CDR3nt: TGTGCCAGCACCAGGATGGTAGCGGGGTACGAGCAGTACTTC
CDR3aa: CASTRMVAGYEQYF

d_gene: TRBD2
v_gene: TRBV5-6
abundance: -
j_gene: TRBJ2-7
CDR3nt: TGTGCCAGCAGCTGGGGACTAGCGGGACCAACCTACGAGCAGTACTTC
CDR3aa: CASSWGLAGPTYEQYF

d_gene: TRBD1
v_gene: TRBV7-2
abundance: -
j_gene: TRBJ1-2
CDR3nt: TGTGCCAGCAGCTCTCGGGACAGGGGAGAGCAATACACCTTC
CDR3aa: CASSSRDRGEQYTF

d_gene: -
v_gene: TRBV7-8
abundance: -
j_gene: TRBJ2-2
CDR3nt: TGTGCCAGCAGCCGACTCACCGGGGAGCTGTTTTTT
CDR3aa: CASSRLTGELFF